These T cell receptor beta chains were read from a single sample in a study of blood T cell repertoires in COVID-19. The assay was immunoSEQ multiplex PCR, and TCRdb's table has in-frame clones only and misses some. Here the sample spans about 26,000 clones, 66% being singletons. The sample was peripheral blood. These TCRs come from a man aged 60 to 69 with active or convalescent COVID-19. Each CDR3 is given with its conserved first and last residue. The D gene is left open where the match is weak. Size is omitted from some rows. Given values are once, few, many or a class for expanded clones.

CDR3 DNA: TGTGCCAGCAGTGACTCATCGAGGGACTACAATGAGCAGTTCTTC
CDR3 protein: CASSDSSRDYNEQFF
V gene: TRBV6-4
clone size: NA
D gene: NA
J gene: TRBJ2-1

CDR3 DNA: TGTGCCAGCAGCTTTGTTTCAGGGGGTTTGGGCACTGAAGCTTTCTTT
CDR3 protein: CASSFVSGGLGTEAFF
V gene: TRBV12-1
clone size: NA
D gene: NA
J gene: TRBJ1-1

CDR3 DNA: TGTGCCAGCAGTCGTGACAGGCTACAAGCTTTCTTT
CDR3 protein: CASSRDRLQAFF
V gene: TRBV12-3/TRBV12-4
clone size: NA
D gene: NA
J gene: TRBJ1-1

CDR3 DNA: TGTGCCAGCAGCTTTTTGAGGAGGGCCGACGGGGAGCTGTTTTTT
CDR3 protein: CASSFLRRADGELFF
V gene: TRBV5-6
clone size: NA
D gene: NA
J gene: TRBJ2-2

CDR3 DNA: TGCGCCAGCGGTAGAAGTATTGAGCAGTTCTTC
CDR3 protein: CASGRSIEQFF
V gene: TRBV10-2
clone size: once
D gene: NA
J gene: TRBJ2-1

CDR3 DNA: TGTGCCAGCAGCTTTTATGCGACAGGAACCGGGGAGCTGTTTTTT
CDR3 protein: CASSFYATGTGELFF
V gene: TRBV7-3
clone size: few
D gene: NA
J gene: TRBJ2-2

CDR3 DNA: TGCGCCAGCAGCCGGGACAGGGTCACAGATACGCAGTATTTT
CDR3 protein: CASSRDRVTDTQYF
V gene: TRBV5-1
clone size: NA
D gene: TRBD1
J gene: TRBJ2-3

CDR3 DNA: TGTGCCAGCAGCCAGGCGCCCAGACAGGGGCAAGAGACCCAGTACTTC
CDR3 protein: CASSQAPRQGQETQYF
V gene: TRBV3-1/TRBV3-2
clone size: NA
D gene: TRBD1
J gene: TRBJ2-5

CDR3 DNA: TGTGCCAGCAGTCTAACCTCAGGCTCCTACGAGCAGTACTTC
CDR3 protein: CASSLTSGSYEQYF
V gene: TRBV6-2/TRBV6-3
clone size: NA
D gene: NA
J gene: TRBJ2-7

CDR3 DNA: TGTGCCAGCAGCCACCGGGTCACCTTACCTCCGAACACCGGGGAGCTGTTTTTT
CDR3 protein: CASSHRVTLPPNTGELFF
V gene: TRBV4-2
clone size: NA
D gene: NA
J gene: TRBJ2-2

CDR3 DNA: TGCGCCAGCAGCTTCAATTTGGCTAGCAATGAGCAGTTCTTC
CDR3 protein: CASSFNLASNEQFF
V gene: TRBV5-1
clone size: NA
D gene: NA
J gene: TRBJ2-1